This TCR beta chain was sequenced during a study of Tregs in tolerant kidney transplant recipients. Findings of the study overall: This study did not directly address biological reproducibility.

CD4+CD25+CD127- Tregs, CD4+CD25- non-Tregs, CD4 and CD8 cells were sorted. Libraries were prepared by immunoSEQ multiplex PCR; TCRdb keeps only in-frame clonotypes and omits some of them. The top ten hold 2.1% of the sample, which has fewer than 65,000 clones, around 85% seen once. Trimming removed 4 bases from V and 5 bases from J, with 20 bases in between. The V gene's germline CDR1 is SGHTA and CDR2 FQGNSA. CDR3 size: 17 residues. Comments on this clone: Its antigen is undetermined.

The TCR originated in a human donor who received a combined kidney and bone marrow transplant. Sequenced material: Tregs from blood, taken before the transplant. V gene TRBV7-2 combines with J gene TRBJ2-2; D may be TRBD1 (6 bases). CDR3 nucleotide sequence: TGTGCCAGCAGCTCGAGAGGACAGACTACTAAAACCGGGGAGCTGTTTTTT. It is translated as CASSSRGQTTKTGELFF.